This TCR beta chain was captured in a study of identical twins. The study, taken as a whole, reports: The authors drew conclusions from cross-sectional statistical analysis rather than following the same donors.

This clonotype showed up many times. Its matching antigen is unknown. In TCRdb, the 5' RACE reads were re-called with MiXCR into one record per CDR3 protein. The sample carries 450,000 or so distinct CDR3 sequences, 20% to 25% recorded once. These same records also appear under a second study, on T cells expressing NK-cell markers. According to that study: The study did not resolve the HCMV specificity of expanded NKG2C+ T cell clones.

This receptor was identified in a woman younger than 30 in good health. Sequencing was performed on CD4+ T cells sorted from blood.

DNA of the CDR3: TGTGCCAGCAGTTTAACTTCCTACGAGCAGTACTTC. Translation: CASSLTSYEQYF. The chain links TRBV12-3 or TRBV12-4 to TRBJ2-7; D call uncertain. CDR3 length equals 12 residues. The V gene lost 2 bases and the J gene lost 1 base, with 3 bases spanning the gap.